These 26 T cell receptor beta chains originate from one sample sequenced in a study of immune heterogeneity within non-small cell lung tumors (dated by TCRdb to 2016 to 2019). These reads were obtained on a HiSeq X Ten. The TCR beta CDR3 region was amplified with a multiplex PCR system whose first round of approximately 10 cycles used 32 V-gene forward primers and 13 J-gene reverse primers. TCRdb passed the public sequencing reads through fastp at Q25 and MiXCR, retaining productive beta sequences. Duplicate CDR3 protein sequences are folded into a single record with the most common DNA and genes. The sample profile shows some 3,500 distinct CDR3 sequences; around half of them were found once. Roughly 12% of the sample is in the top ten clones. For the TCR template, genomic DNA was extracted from bulk tumor tissue, and approximately 600 ng of gDNA was amplified for each sample. During surgery, multiple biopsies were taken from each primary tumor, with sampling sites spaced as far apart as possible within the tumor mass. The study cohort was described as untreated and was composed of newly diagnosed NSCLC cases undergoing curative surgery.

The sample comprised lung tumor tissue. Receptors originate from a man aged 55-75 years with non-small cell lung cancer.

V is TRBV2 and J is TRBJ1-2, with D unclear. CDR3 length: 14 amino acids. CDR1 and CDR2 (germline): SNHLY, FYNNEI. V was cut by 5 bases and J by 3 bases, with 13 bases left in between. CDR3: CASSLREADYGYTF. As DNA, the CDR3 is TGTGCCAGCAGTCTCCGGGAAGCGGACTATGGCTACACCTTC.

As concerns this clonotype: One end of the junction fails to match germline, which may point to a read error. The V gene is TRBV9, the J gene TRBJ2-7; D is unresolved. Germline CDR1 and CDR2: SGDLS and YYNGEE. The CDR3 runs to 14 residues. The CDR3 DNA reads as TGTGCCATCAGCTCAAGCGATAGCTCCCACGAGCAGTACTTC. Encoded protein: CAISSSDSSHEQYF.

This sequence joins TRBV28 and TRBJ1-2; D remains ambiguous. The germline V gene has CDR1 MDHEN and CDR2 SYDVKM. The CDR3 loop spans 14 amino acids. V lost 2 bases and J 0 bases, leaving 7 bases between the germline ends. The CDR3 sequence: CASSLPGANYGYTF. DNA for the CDR3: TGTGCCAGCAGTTTACCGGGAGCTAACTATGGCTACACCTTC.

Remarks on this clonotype: Relative to the germline gene, one junction end is altered; a read error may explain this. DNA for the CDR3: TGTGTCAGCGCCCGGGACAGCTTTTTAGTTGATGAGCAGTTCTTC. Translation gives CVSARDSFLVDEQFF. V is TRBV6-1 and J is TRBJ2-1; TRBD1 agrees at 7 bases. Germline CDR1 MNHNS, CDR2 SASEGT. The CDR3 totals 15 residues.

This clonotype is categorized as large. This chain links TRBV30 with TRBJ2-3; possibly TRBD2 for D (5 bases). This CDR3 is built from 15 residues. V lost 1 base, J lost 5 bases, and 16 bases lay in between. Germline lookup yields CDR1 GTSNPN and CDR2 SVGIG (reference sequence). CDR3 sequence reads: CAWSEWVGGGDTQYF. In DNA, the CDR3 is TGTGCCTGGAGTGAATGGGTAGGAGGAGGAGATACGCAGTATTTT.

Only one count was recorded for this clonotype. With a much larger clone just one base away, this may be a read error. This chain links TRBV2 with TRBJ2-2, with 9 bases matching TRBD1. The CDR3 covers 17 residues. CDR1 SNHLY and CDR2 FYNNEI come from the germline V gene. In nucleotides, the CDR3 is TGTGACAGCAGCAGAGTCAAGAGACAGGGGGTAACCGGGGAGCTGTTTTTT. This encodes CDSSRVKRQGVTGELFF. The entire variable domain, with the rest obtained from reference TRBV2 and TRBJ2-2, is as follows: EPEVTQTPSHQVTQMGQEVILRCVPISNHLYFYWYRQILGQKVEFLVSFYNNEISEKSEIFDDQFSVERPDGSNFTLKIRSTKLEDSAMYFCDSSRVKRQGVTGELFFGEGSRLTVL.

The V and J genes are TRBV4-1 and TRBJ2-1; perhaps TRBD2 as D (5 bases). The germline V and J ends were trimmed by 0 bases and 4 bases, with 19 bases remaining between them. Germline lookup yields CDR1 MGHRA and CDR2 YSYEKL. CDR3 length: 18 residues. CDR3 sequence reads: CASSQDRIEGTWYNEQFF. CDR3 nucleotide sequence: TGCGCCAGCAGCCAAGACCGAATAGAGGGCACTTGGTACAATGAGCAGTTCTTC.

In this sample, this clonotype is medium-sized (0.01 to 0.1%). This sequence joins TRBV18 and TRBJ2-6; a weak D match, TRBD1 (6 bases). The CDR3 runs to 15 residues. Germline assignment: CDR1 KGHSH and CDR2 LQKENI. V gave up 1 base and J gave up 2 bases, with 6 bases separating them. The CDR3 sequence is CASSPQGAGANVLTF. In DNA form, the CDR3 reads TGTGCCAGCTCACCACAGGGGGCTGGGGCCAACGTCCTGACTTTC.

The CDR3 DNA is TGTGCCAGCGCCTACCTCGGGGGGAACAAAGACTACGAGCAGTACTTC. It codes for CASAYLGGNKDYEQYF. This rearrangement joins TRBV28 to TRBJ2-7; TRBD2 agrees at 7 bases. Germline CDR1 and CDR2: MDHEN and SYDVKM. The trim removed 8 bases at V and 3 bases at J, leaving 16 bases unmatched. CDR3 length equals 16 residues.

The chain employs TRBV28 and TRBJ1-6; D ambiguous. Germline lookup yields CDR1 MDHEN and CDR2 SYDVKM. The CDR3 totals 13 residues. Trimming took 5 bases from V and 7 from J, leaving 9 bases between them. CDR3 nucleotide sequence: TGTGCCAGCAGTCCAAGACGAAATTCACCCCTCCACTTT. Protein: CASSPRRNSPLHF.

The chain uses TRBV28 and TRBJ1-5; TRBD1 aligns across 9 bases. Germline values: CDR1 MDHEN, CDR2 SYDVKM. Germline trimming cut 6 bases from V and 2 bases from J; bases unmatched to any gene: 8. This CDR3 region has 16 residues. CDR3: CASSRTRDRGNQPQHF. The CDR3 bases are TGTGCCAGCAGCCGAACTAGGGACAGGGGCAATCAGCCCCAGCATTTT.

A word on this clonotype: Given a much more abundant clone one base away, this may be a read error. V and J are TRBV4-1 and TRBJ2-1; TRBD2 might be the D (5 bases). This CDR3 has 18 amino acids. Germline-derived CDR1 and CDR2 are MGHRA and YSYEKL. The CDR3 reads CASSQERHRGSSYNDQFF. CDR3 DNA: TGCGCCAGCAGCCAAGAACGTCACCGGGGTAGCTCCTACAATGATCAGTTCTTC.

The V and J genes are TRBV5-1 and TRBJ2-3; TRBD1 might be the D (6 bases). TRBJ2-7 explains the end of the DNA better; the J call may be wrong. The V gene's germline CDR1 is SGHRS and CDR2 YFSETQ. This CDR3 spans 12 amino acids. The chain's CDR3 is CASSSTGYEQYF. DNA for the CDR3: TGCGCCAGCAGCTCAACAGGGTACGAGCAGTACTTC.

By its share, this clonotype is large (0.1 to 1%). This rearrangement joins TRBV2 to TRBJ1-3; tentative D call: TRBD1 (5 bases). V lost 10 bases and J 0 bases, leaving 13 bases between the germline ends. CDR3 length: 14 amino acids. Per the germline V gene, CDR1 is SNHLY and CDR2 is FYNNEI. This chain's CDR3 is CAKSTGDSGNTIYF. DNA of the CDR3: TGTGCCAAGTCGACGGGGGACTCTGGAAACACCATATATTTT.

The chain is built from TRBV3-1 and TRBJ2-3; 8 bases are shared with TRBD2. This CDR3 region has 15 residues. Germline V lookup: CDR1 LGHDT, CDR2 YNNKEL (reference sequence). The ends lost 6 bases at V and 5 bases at J; junction bases unmatched: 10. The CDR3 nucleotides are TGTGCCAGCAGTGTATACGGGAGGGCCGGAGATACGCAGTATTTT. Amino acid sequence: CASSVYGRAGDTQYF.

The chain has TRBV20-1 and TRBJ2-1; TRBD1 agrees at 7 bases. V lost 5 bases to trimming and J lost 7 bases; unmatched junction nucleotides: 8. The length of the CDR3 is 13 residues. Germline lookup yields CDR1 DFQATT and CDR2 SNEGSKA (reference sequence). CDR3 residues: CSAPVDRVNEQFF. The CDR3 DNA follows: TGCAGTGCTCCTGTAGACAGGGTGAATGAGCAGTTCTTC.

This clonotype is classed as medium-sized. The V and J genes are TRBV11-3 and TRBJ2-1; 7 nucleotides line up with TRBD2. CDR1 is SGHNT and CDR2 is YENEEA in the germline V gene. This CDR3 has 17 amino acids. V gave up 5 bases and J gave up 0 bases; unmatched junction bases: 10. CDR3 in amino acids: CASSPGGAGVSYNEQFF. DNA of the CDR3: TGTGCCAGCAGCCCCGGTGGGGCGGGAGTCTCCTACAATGAGCAGTTCTTC.

In the case of this clonotype: Just one base apart from a much larger clone, this may be a read error. The chain uses TRBV10-3 and TRBJ1-2, with D unclear. Germline CDR1 ENHRY, CDR2 SYGVKD. The CDR3 is made up of 15 amino acids. The CDR3 DNA reads TGTGTCATCAGTGGCGGCGAGAATCTTAACTATGGCTACACCTTC. This encodes CVISGGENLNYGYTF.

This clonotype ranks as medium-sized. V is TRBV9 and J is TRBJ2-2; D is unresolved. The CDR3 has 16 amino acids. CDR1 SGDLS and CDR2 YYNGEE come from the germline V gene. The V gene lost 0 bases and the J gene lost 4 bases, with 13 bases spanning the gap. The CDR3, as DNA: TGTGCCAGCAGCGTAGCGAGTAGCACTATCACCGGGGAGCTGTTTTTT. Encoded protein: CASSVASSTITGELFF.

The chain is built from TRBV28 and TRBJ2-5, with 11 bases lining up with TRBD2. CDR1 and CDR2 (germline): MDHEN, SYDVKM. V dropped 2 bases and J dropped 11; count of bases not matched to a gene: 10. The CDR3 contains 15 residues. CDR3 sequence (DNA): TGTGCCAGCAGTTTAACTAGCGGGAGTGAGAGAACTCAGTACTTC. Its protein is CASSLTSGSERTQYF. Complete variable domain (other parts from reference TRBV28 and TRBJ2-5): DVKVTQSSRYLVKRTGEKVFLECVQDMDHENMFWYRQDPGLGLRLIYFSYDVKMKEKGDIPEGYSVSREKKERFSLILESASTNQTSMYLCASSLTSGSERTQYFGPGTRLLVL.

In the case of this clonotype: The CDR3 ends on some other residue instead of the conserved phenylalanine or tryptophan, so this is likely a read error. No DNA is shown, since the ends of the CDR3 on it are uncertain; the CDR3 is the one TCRdb lists. V gene TRBV11-3 combines with J gene TRBJ2-3; TRBD1, the table's D call, was not compared with the DNA. Per germline, CDR1 SGHNT and CDR2 YENEEA. The CDR3 has 19 residues if both end residues are counted. CDR3 amino acids: CASSLVGGQGIAYEQYFGP.

This clonotype has more than one count but fewer than ten. V and J are TRBV7-2 and TRBJ1-5; D perhaps matches TRBD1 (5 bases). The ends were cut back, 1 base at V and 4 bases at J, with 11 bases in the middle. CDR3 length equals 15 residues. The germline gives CDR1 SGHTA, CDR2 FQGNSA. CDR3 residues: CASSLEAGWNQPQHF. In DNA, the CDR3 is TGTGCCAGCAGCTTAGAGGCAGGGTGGAATCAGCCCCAGCATTTT.

The chain carries TRBV19 and TRBJ2-2, with no clear D. Germline values: CDR1 LNHDA, CDR2 SQIVND (reference sequence). Deletions cut 3 bases from V and 6 bases from J, with 8 bases between. The CDR3 extends over 13 amino acids. The CDR3 loop reads CASSMVTPGELFF. The CDR3 region has the DNA TGTGCCAGTAGTATGGTTACCCCCGGGGAGCTGTTTTTT.

This chain links TRBV9 with TRBJ1-2, with 8 bases that match TRBD1. The CDR3 consists of 15 residues. The V and J ends lost 0 bases and 3 bases, in that order; junction bases with no gene match: 4. Germline CDR1 SGDLS, CDR2 YYNGEE. CDR3 nucleotides: TGTGCCAGCAGCGTAGTAGCAGGGGGCGACTATGGCTACACCTTC. Its protein product is CASSVVAGGDYGYTF.

V gene TRBV7-9 combines with J gene TRBJ2-3; 10 bases fit TRBD2. From germline, CDR1 is SEHNR and CDR2 FQNEAQ (reference sequence). V dropped 5 bases and J dropped 2; count of bases not matched to a gene: 4. The CDR3 has 15 amino acids. CDR3 in amino acids: CASSRAGGDTDTQYF. As DNA, the CDR3 is TGTGCCAGCAGCCGAGCGGGAGGGGACACAGATACGCAGTATTTT.

The V call is TRBV6-1, the J call TRBJ2-1; 11 bases map to TRBD1. CDR3 size: 19 residues. The germline gives CDR1 MNHNS, CDR2 SASEGT. With V trimmed by 5 bases and J by 4 bases, 16 bases remained unmatched. CDR3 in DNA: TGTGCCAGCAGTCAACGGACAGGGGGCAGGTCGGCACCATACAATGAGCAGTTCTTC. It codes for CASSQRTGGRSAPYNEQFF.